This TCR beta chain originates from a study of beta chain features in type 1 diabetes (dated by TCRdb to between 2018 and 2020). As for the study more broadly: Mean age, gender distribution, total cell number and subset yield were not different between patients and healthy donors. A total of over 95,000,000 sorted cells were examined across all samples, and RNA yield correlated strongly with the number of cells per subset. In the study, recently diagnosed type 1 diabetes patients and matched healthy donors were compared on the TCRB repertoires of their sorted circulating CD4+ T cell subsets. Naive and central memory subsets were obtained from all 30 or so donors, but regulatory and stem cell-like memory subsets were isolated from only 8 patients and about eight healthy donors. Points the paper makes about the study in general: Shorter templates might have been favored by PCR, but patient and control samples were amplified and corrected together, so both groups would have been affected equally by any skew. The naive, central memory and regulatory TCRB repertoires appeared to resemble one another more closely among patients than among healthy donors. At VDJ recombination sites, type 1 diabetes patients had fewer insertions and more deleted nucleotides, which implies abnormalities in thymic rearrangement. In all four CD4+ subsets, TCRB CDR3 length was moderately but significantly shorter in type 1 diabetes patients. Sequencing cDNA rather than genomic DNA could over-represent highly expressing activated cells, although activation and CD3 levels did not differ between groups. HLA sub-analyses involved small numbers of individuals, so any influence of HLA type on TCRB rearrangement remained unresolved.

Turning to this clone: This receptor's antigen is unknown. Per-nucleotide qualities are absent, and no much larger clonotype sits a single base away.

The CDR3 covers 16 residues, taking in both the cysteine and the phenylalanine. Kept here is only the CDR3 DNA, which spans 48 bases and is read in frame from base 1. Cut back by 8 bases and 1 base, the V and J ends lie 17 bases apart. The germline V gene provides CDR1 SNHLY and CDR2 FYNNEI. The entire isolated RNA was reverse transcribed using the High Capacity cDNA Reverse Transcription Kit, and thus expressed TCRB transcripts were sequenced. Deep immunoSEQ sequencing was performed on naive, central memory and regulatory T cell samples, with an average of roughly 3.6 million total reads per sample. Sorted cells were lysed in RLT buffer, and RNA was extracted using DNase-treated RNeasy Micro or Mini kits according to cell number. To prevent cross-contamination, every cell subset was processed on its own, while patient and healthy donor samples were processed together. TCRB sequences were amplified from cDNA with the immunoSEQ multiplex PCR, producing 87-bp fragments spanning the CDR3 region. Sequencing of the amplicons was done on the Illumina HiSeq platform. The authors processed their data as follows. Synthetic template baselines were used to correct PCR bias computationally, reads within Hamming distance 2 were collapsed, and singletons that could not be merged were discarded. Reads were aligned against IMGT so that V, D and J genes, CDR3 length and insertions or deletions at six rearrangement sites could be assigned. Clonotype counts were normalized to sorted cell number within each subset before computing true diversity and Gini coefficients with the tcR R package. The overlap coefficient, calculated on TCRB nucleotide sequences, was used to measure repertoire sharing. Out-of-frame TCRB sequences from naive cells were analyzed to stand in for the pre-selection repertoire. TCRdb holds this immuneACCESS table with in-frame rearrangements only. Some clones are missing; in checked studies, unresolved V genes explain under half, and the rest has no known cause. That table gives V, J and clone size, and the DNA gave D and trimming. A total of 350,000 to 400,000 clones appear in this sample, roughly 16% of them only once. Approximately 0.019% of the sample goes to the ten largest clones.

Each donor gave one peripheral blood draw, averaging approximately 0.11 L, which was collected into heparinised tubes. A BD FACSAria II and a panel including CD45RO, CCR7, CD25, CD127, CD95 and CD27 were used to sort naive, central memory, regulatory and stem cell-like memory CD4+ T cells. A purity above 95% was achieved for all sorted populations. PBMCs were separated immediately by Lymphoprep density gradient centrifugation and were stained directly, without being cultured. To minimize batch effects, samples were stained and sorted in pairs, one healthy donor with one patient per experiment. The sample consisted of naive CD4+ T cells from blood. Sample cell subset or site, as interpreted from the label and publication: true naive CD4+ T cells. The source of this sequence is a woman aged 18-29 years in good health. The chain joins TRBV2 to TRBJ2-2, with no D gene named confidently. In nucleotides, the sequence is TGTGCCAGCTCTGTGGCTGGGCTGATGAACACCGGGGAGCTGTTTTTT. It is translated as CASSVAGLMNTGELFF.